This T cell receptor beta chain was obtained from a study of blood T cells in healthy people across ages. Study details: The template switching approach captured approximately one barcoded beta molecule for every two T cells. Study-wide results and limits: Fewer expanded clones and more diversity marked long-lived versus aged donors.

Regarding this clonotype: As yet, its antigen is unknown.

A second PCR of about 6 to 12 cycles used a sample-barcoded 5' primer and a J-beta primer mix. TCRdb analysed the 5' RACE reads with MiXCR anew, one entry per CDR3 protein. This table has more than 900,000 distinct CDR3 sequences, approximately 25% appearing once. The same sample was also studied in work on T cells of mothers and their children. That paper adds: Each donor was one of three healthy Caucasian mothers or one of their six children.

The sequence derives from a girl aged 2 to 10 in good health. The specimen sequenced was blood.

The CDR3 DNA follows: TGTGCCAGCCGTGGGACGGATACCTACGAGCAGTACTTC. It codes for CASRGTDTYEQYF. The chain links TRBV2 to TRBJ2-7, with D possibly called TRBD1 or TRBD2 (5 bases each). The ends were cut back, 8 bases at V and 2 bases at J, with 13 bases in the middle. This CDR3 spans 13 amino acids. Germline CDR1 and CDR2: SNHLY and FYNNEI. The whole variable domain, remainder taken from reference TRBV2 and TRBJ2-7, is EPEVTQTPSHQVTQMGQEVILRCVPISNHLYFYWYRQILGQKVEFLVSFYNNEISEKSEIFDDQFSVERPDGSNFTLKIRSTKLEDSAMYFCASRGTDTYEQYFGPGTRLTVT.